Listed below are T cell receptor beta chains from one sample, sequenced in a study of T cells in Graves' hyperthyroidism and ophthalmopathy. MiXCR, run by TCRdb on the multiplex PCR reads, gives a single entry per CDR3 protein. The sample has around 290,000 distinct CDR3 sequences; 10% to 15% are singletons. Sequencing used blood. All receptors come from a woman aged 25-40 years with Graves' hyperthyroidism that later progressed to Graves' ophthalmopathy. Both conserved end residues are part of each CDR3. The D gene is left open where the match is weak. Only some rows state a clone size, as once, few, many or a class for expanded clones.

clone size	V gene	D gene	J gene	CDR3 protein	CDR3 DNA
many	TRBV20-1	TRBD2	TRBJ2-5	CSASGLANQETQYF	TGCAGTGCCTCGGGACTAGCAAACCAAGAGACCCAGTACTTC
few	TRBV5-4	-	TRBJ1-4	CASSLGAGQTNEKLFF	TGTGCCAGCAGCTTGGGGGCCGGACAGACTAATGAAAAACTGTTTTTT
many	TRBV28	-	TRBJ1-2	CASSLRLIGYTF	TGTGCCAGCAGTTTACGGCTTATTGGCTACACCTTC
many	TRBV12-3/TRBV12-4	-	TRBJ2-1	CASSLAFSYNEQFF	TGTGCCAGCAGTCTGGCCTTCTCCTACAATGAGCAGTTCTTC
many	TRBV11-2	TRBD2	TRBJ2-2	CASSGTSGTVGELFF	TGTGCCAGCAGCGGTACTAGCGGGACGGTCGGGGAGCTGTTTTTT
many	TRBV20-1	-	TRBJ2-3	CSAPTDTDTQYF	TGCAGTGCCCCTACCGACACAGATACGCAGTATTTT
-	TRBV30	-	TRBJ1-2	CAWNRPGNYGYTF	TGTGCCTGGAACCGACCGGGCAACTATGGCTACACCTTC
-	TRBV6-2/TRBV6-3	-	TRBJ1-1	CASSYSGGWGAFF	TGTGCCAGCAGTTACTCCGGGGGCTGGGGTGCTTTCTTT
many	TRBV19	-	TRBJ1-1	CASSYGLATEAFF	TGTGCCAGTAGTTACGGTTTAGCCACTGAAGCTTTCTTT
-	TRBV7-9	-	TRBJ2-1	CASSSVYFPEQFF	TGTGCCAGCAGCTCAGTCTATTTTCCTGAGCAGTTCTTC
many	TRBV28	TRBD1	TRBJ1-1	CATSDTGDFMNTEAFF	TGTGCCACTTCCGATACAGGGGACTTTATGAACACTGAAGCTTTCTTT
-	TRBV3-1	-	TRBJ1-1	CASSQGTGFTEAFF	TGTGCCAGCAGCCAGGGCACAGGGTTCACTGAAGCTTTCTTT
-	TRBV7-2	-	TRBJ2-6	CASGLLISGANVLTF	TGTGCCAGCGGGCTACTCATATCTGGGGCCAACGTCCTGACTTTC
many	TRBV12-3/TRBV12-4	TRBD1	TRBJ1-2	CASSQGAGGYTF	TGTGCCAGCAGCCAGGGGGCGGGGGGCTACACCTTC
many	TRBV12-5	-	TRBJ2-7	CASAEGPSKQYF	TGTGCTAGTGCCGAGGGCCCCTCGAAGCAGTACTTC
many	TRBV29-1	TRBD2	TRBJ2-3	CSVEYGGADTQYF	TGCAGCGTGGAATACGGGGGGGCAGATACGCAGTATTTT
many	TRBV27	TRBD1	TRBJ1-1	CASSRQGGGTEAFF	TGTGCCAGCAGTAGACAGGGTGGGGGCACTGAAGCTTTCTTT
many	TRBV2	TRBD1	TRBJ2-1	CASSGGQGLYNEQFF	TGTGCCAGCAGTGGGGGACAGGGGCTATACAATGAGCAGTTCTTC
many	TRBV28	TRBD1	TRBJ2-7	CASSPGQGAREQYF	TGTGCCAGCAGCCCTGGACAGGGGGCGAGGGAGCAGTACTTC
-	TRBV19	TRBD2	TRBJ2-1	CASSPHRPGLAGWEEQFF	TGTGCCAGTAGCCCCCACCGACCGGGACTAGCGGGATGGGAGGAGCAGTTCTTC